This T cell receptor beta chain comes out of a study of T cells in Graves' hyperthyroidism and ophthalmopathy. The wider study: Upon initial diagnosis and before any treatment, peripheral blood was collected.

Patients were excluded for uncontrolled infection, other autoimmune disease, pregnancy or lactation. The PBMCs studied were ones that came from around 10 ml fresh peripheral blood. Template material for amplifying TCR beta CDR3 regions consisted of RNA transcripts. With the HTBI primer set, the TCR CDR3 went through a first round of RT-PCR. MiXCR, run by TCRdb on the multiplex PCR reads, gives a single entry per CDR3 protein. Of approximately 400,000 distinct CDR3 sequences in the sample, about 18% were seen once. The study, taken as a whole, reports: Progression to ophthalmopathy was predicted a median of 6.5 months early.

This clonotype occurred a few times. Its antigen remains unidentified. An end of the junction differs from the germline gene, which may be a read error. There are 13 residues in the CDR3. The origin of this receptor is a young woman with Graves' hyperthyroidism. Sequencing was done on a sample of blood. The J gene is TRBJ2-4, the V gene TRBV12-3 or TRBV12-4; D may be TRBD2 (7 bases). This CDR3 reads CASRPLGGDIKYF. The CDR3 DNA reads TGTGCCAGCAGGCCACTAGGGGGGGACATTAAGTACTTC.